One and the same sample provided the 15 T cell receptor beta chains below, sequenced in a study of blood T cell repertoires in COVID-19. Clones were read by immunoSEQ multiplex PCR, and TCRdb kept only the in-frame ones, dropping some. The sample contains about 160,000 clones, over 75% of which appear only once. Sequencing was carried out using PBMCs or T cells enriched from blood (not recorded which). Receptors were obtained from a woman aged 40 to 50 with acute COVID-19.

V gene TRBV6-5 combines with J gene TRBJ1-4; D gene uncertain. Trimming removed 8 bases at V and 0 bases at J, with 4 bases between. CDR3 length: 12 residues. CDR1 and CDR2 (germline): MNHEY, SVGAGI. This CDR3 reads CASQSTNEKLFF. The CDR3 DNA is TGTGCCAGCCAGTCAACTAATGAAAAACTGTTTTTT.

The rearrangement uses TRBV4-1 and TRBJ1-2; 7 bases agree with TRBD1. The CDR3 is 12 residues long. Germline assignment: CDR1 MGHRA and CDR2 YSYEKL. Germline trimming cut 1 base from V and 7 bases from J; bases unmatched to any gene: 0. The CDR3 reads CASSQGTGGYTF. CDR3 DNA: TGCGCCAGCAGCCAAGGGACAGGTGGCTACACCTTC.

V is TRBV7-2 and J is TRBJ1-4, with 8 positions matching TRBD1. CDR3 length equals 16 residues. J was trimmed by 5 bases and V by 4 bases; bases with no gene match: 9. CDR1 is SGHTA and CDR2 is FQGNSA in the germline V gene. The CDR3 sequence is CASSSVPGQANEKLFF. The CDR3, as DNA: TGTGCCAGCAGCTCCGTGCCGGGACAGGCGAATGAAAAACTGTTTTTT.

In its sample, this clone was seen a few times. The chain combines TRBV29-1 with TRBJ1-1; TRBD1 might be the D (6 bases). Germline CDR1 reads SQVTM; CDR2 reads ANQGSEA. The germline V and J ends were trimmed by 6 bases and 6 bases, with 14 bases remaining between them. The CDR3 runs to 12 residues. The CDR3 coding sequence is TGCAGCGTGGGGACCCCAGGGGCTGAAGCTTTCTTT. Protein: CSVGTPGAEAFF.

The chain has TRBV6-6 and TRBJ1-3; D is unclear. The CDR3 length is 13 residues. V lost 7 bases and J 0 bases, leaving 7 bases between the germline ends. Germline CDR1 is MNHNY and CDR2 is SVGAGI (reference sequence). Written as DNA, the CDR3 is TGTGCCAGCACTCCACTCTCTGGAAACACCATATATTTT. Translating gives CASTPLSGNTIYF.

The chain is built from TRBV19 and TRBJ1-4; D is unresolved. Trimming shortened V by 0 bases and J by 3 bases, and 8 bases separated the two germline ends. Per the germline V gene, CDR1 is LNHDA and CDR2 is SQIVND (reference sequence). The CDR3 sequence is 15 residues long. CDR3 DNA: TGTGCCAGTAGTATAGATCTAAGTTCTAATGAAAAACTGTTTTTT. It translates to CASSIDLSSNEKLFF. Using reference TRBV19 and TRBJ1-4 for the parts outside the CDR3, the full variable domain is DGGITQSPKYLFRKEGQNVTLSCEQNLNHDAMYWYRQDPGQGLRLIYYSQIVNDFQKGDIAEGYSVSREKKESFPLTVTSAQKNPTAFYLCASSIDLSSNEKLFFGSGTQLSVL.

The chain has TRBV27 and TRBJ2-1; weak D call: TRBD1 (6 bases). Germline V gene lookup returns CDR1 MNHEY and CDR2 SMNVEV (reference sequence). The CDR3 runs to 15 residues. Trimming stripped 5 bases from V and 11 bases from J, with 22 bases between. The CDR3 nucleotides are TGTGCCAGCAGTCTCTCCGGGACAACTACAATGAAGCAGTTCTTC. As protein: CASSLSGTTTMKQFF.

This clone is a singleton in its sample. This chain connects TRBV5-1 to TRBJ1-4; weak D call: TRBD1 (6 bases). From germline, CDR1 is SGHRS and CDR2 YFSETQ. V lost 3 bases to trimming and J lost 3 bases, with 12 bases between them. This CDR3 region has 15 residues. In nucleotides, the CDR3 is TGCGCCAGCAGCTACTCGGGGACATCTAATGAAAAACTGTTTTTT. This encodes CASSYSGTSNEKLFF.

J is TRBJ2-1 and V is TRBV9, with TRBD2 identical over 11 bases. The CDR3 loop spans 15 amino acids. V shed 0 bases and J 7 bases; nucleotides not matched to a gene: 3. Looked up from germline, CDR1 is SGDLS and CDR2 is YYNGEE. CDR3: CASSVVLAGVNEQFF. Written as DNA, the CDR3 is TGTGCCAGCAGCGTAGTACTAGCGGGAGTGAATGAGCAGTTCTTC.

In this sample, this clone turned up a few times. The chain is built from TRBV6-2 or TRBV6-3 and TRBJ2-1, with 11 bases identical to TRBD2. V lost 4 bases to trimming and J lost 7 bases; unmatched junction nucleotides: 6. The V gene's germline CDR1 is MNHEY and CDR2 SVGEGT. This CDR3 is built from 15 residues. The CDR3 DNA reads TGTGCCAGCAGTTTAACTAGCGGGAGTTCGAATGAGCAGTTCTTC. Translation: CASSLTSGSSNEQFF.

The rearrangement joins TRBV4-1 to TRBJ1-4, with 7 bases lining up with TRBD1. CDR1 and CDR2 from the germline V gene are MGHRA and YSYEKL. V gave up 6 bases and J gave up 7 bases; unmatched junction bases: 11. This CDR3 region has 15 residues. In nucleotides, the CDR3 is TGCGCCAGCAGGAGTCAGGGGGGCAGAGGTGAAAAACTGTTTTTT. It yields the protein CASRSQGGRGEKLFF.

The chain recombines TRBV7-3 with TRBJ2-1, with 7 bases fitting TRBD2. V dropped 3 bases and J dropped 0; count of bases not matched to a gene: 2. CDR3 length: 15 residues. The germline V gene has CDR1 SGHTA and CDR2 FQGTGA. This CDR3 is CASSFTSASYNEQFF. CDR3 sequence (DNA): TGTGCCAGCAGCTTCACTAGCGCCTCCTACAATGAGCAGTTCTTC.

CDR3 bases: TGTGCTGTAGGGGGGGCTGCCCAGGCCAACGTCCTGACTTTC. Amino acids: CAVGGAAQANVLTF. The V call is TRBV7-7, the J call TRBJ2-6; possibly TRBD2 for D (7 bases). Germline CDR1 and CDR2: SSHAT and FNYEAQ (reference sequence). CDR3 size: 14 residues.

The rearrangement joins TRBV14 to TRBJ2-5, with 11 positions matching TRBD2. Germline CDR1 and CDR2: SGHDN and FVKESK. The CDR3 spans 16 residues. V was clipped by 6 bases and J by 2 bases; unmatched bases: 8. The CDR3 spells CASSRLAGPIQETQYF. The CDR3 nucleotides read TGTGCCAGCAGTCGACTAGCGGGACCCATACAAGAGACCCAGTACTTC.

The CDR3 nucleotides are TGTGCCAGCAGCCTAGCGGGGAGCACAGATACGCAGTATTTT. This sequence encodes CASSLAGSTDTQYF. The J gene is TRBJ2-3, the V gene TRBV6-2 or TRBV6-3; the match to TRBD2 covers 9 bases. V was pared by 6 bases and J by 0 bases, with 1 base of the junction left unmatched. Per germline, CDR1 MNHEY and CDR2 SVGEGT. This CDR3 region has 14 residues.